A selection of T cell receptor beta chains follows, all from one sample in a study of neurological immune-mediated disorders. TCRdb reprocessed the 5' RACE reads with MiXCR, giving one entry per CDR3 protein. The sample shows around 100,000 distinct CDR3 sequences, more than 10% of them seen only once. Sequencing was done on a sample of PBMCs. Receptor source: a female donor with HTLV-1-associated myelopathy (HAM/TSP). Each CDR3 is given with its conserved first and last residue. Fields, in order: V gene, J gene, D gene, clone size, CDR3 protein, CDR3 DNA. D genes are given only for firm matches. A clone size is listed for some rows: how often the clone was seen (once, few, many), or a class if it is expanded.

>TRBV11-2|TRBJ2-2|TRBD1|many
CASSWRTGSNTGELFF
TGTGCCAGCAGCTGGCGGACAGGGTCGAACACCGGGGAGCTGTTTTTT
>TRBV20-1|TRBJ1-2|-|many
CSAGGAAGHTNYGYTF
TGCAGTGCTGGGGGGGCGGCGGGACATACTAACTATGGCTACACCTTC
>TRBV7-9|TRBJ2-3|-|many
CASISPGPTDTQYF
TGTGCCAGCATAAGTCCAGGCCCCACAGATACGCAGTATTTT
>TRBV25-1|TRBJ2-2|-|many
CATPKSNTGELFF
TGTGCCACCCCGAAGTCGAACACCGGGGAGCTGTTTTTT
>TRBV11-2|TRBJ2-2|-|many
CASSFIQPAGELFF
TGTGCCAGCAGCTTTATACAGCCCGCCGGGGAGCTGTTTTTT
>TRBV10-3|TRBJ2-6|-|many
CAISEEASGANVLTF
TGTGCCATCAGTGAAGAGGCCTCTGGGGCCAACGTCCTGACTTTC
>TRBV5-1|TRBJ2-3|-|many
CASAQGEDTQYF
TGCGCCAGCGCACAGGGAGAAGATACGCAGTATTTT
>TRBV19|TRBJ1-5|TRBD1|many
CASGGDYSQGADQPQHF
TGTGCCAGTGGGGGAGATTATTCACAGGGGGCTGATCAGCCCCAGCATTTT
>TRBV12-3/TRBV12-4|TRBJ1-1|-|many
CASTPDQNTEAFF
TGTGCCAGCACCCCGGATCAGAACACTGAAGCTTTCTTT
>TRBV20-1|TRBJ1-4|-|many
CSARDQEGEKLFF
TGCAGTGCTAGAGATCAGGAGGGTGAAAAACTGTTTTTT
>TRBV20-1|TRBJ2-3|-|-
CSAQTSSDTQYF
TGCAGTGCTCAGACTAGTTCAGATACGCAGTATTTT
>TRBV7-2|TRBJ2-3|-|many
CASSLEAGSTDTQYF
TGTGCCAGCAGCTTAGAGGCGGGGAGCACAGATACGCAGTATTTT
>TRBV4-3|TRBJ2-3|-|-
CASSQARTDYRDTQYF
TGCGCCAGCAGCCAAGCGAGGACAGACTACCGGGATACGCAGTATTTT
>TRBV6-1|TRBJ2-1|TRBD2|few
CASSEGYGSGGAHEQFF
TGTGCCAGCAGTGAAGGCTATGGGAGCGGGGGGGCACACGAGCAGTTCTTC
>TRBV9|TRBJ2-5|-|-
CASSATGPQETQYF
TGTGCCAGCAGCGCCACAGGGCCCCAAGAGACCCAGTACTTC
>TRBV20-1|TRBJ1-2|-|many
CSARTPAGGYTF
TGCAGTGCCAGGACACCCGCGGGAGGCTACACCTTC
>TRBV7-9|TRBJ2-2|-|-
CASSFWRNTGELFF
TGTGCCAGCAGCTTCTGGCGGAACACCGGGGAGCTGTTTTTT
>TRBV5-1|TRBJ2-2|-|many
CASNVVGELFF
TGCGCCAGCAATGTCGTCGGGGAGCTGTTTTTT
>TRBV20-1|TRBJ2-3|TRBD1|many
CSARQGRADTQYF
TGCAGTGCCAGACAGGGAAGAGCAGATACGCAGTATTTT
>TRBV29-1|TRBJ2-1|-|many
CSVERQPYNEQFF
TGCAGCGTTGAACGCCAGCCTTACAATGAGCAGTTCTTC
>TRBV7-2|TRBJ1-1|-|many
CASSLGGPGGTEAFF
TGTGCCAGCAGCTTAGGTGGCCCCGGCGGCACTGAAGCTTTCTTT
>TRBV5-1|TRBJ2-5|-|many
CASSLTGVVQETQYF
TGCGCCAGCAGCCTAACCGGGGTGGTTCAGGAGACCCAGTACTTC
>TRBV20-1|TRBJ2-3|TRBD1|many
CSARVGTGASDTQYF
TGCAGTGCTAGAGTGGGGACAGGGGCCTCAGATACGCAGTATTTT
>TRBV5-1|TRBJ2-3|TRBD1|many
CASSRGTGDTDTQYF
TGCGCCAGCAGCAGAGGGACAGGGGACACAGATACGCAGTATTTT
>TRBV18|TRBJ2-7|TRBD1|many
CASSSRQGRYEQYF
TGTGCCAGCTCATCACGACAGGGGCGGTACGAGCAGTACTTC
>TRBV20-1|TRBJ2-3|TRBD2|many
CSARTRASGGTDTQYF
TGCAGTGCTAGGACCCGGGCTAGCGGGGGCACAGATACGCAGTATTTT
>TRBV5-1|TRBJ1-4|-|many
CASSSMNREGEKLFF
TGCGCCAGCAGCTCGATGAACAGGGAAGGAGAAAAACTGTTTTTT
>TRBV7-3|TRBJ2-3|TRBD1|once
CASAEGATTDTQYF
TGTGCCAGCGCAGAGGGGGCCACCACAGATACGCAGTATTTT
>TRBV12-3/TRBV12-4|TRBJ2-5|TRBD2|many
CASSLRLAGNQETQYF
TGTGCCAGCAGTTTGCGGCTAGCGGGGAACCAAGAGACCCAGTACTTC
>TRBV6-2/TRBV6-3|TRBJ2-3|-|many
CASSPIGAGAQDTQYF
TGTGCCAGCAGCCCGATTGGTGCGGGGGCTCAGGATACGCAGTATTTT
>TRBV7-3|TRBJ2-6|-|many
CASSLGAAGANVLTF
TGTGCCAGCAGCTTGGGTGCGGCCGGGGCCAACGTCCTGACTTTC
>TRBV5-1|TRBJ1-1|-|many
CASSYGRDRSSLKPFF
TGCGCCAGCAGCTACGGAAGGGATAGATCTTCCTTGAAGCCTTTCTTT
>TRBV10-3|TRBJ1-6|-|many
CAIGEEYSPLHF
TGTGCCATCGGCGAGGAGTATTCACCCCTCCACTTT
>TRBV5-1|TRBJ2-7|-|many
CASSSARDGEKYEQYF
TGCGCCAGCAGCTCCGCCCGGGACGGGGAGAAATACGAGCAGTACTTC
>TRBV5-1|TRBJ2-5|-|many
CASSLEDRDTETQYF
TGCGCCAGCAGCTTGGAGGATAGGGATACGGAGACCCAGTACTTC
>TRBV20-1|TRBJ2-7|-|many
CSARDLWSSPYEQYF
TGCAGTGCTAGAGATCTGTGGAGCAGCCCCTACGAGCAGTACTTC
>TRBV2|TRBJ2-3|-|many
CASSDGGTDTQYF
TGTGCCAGCAGTGATGGAGGAACAGATACGCAGTATTTT
>TRBV20-1|TRBJ2-3|TRBD2|many
CSAGTRDTQYF
TGCAGTGCTGGGACTAGAGATACGCAGTATTTT
>TRBV5-1|TRBJ2-3|-|-
CASSLGDGVITDTQYF
TGCGCCAGCAGCTTGGGGGACGGTGTGATCACAGATACGCAGTATTTT
>TRBV20-1|TRBJ2-3|TRBD2|many
CSARDPQTSGGTDTQYF
TGCAGTGCTAGAGATCCCCAGACTAGCGGGGGCACAGATACGCAGTATTTT
>TRBV20-1|TRBJ2-5|TRBD1|many
CSARRDRSQETQYF
TGCAGTGCTAGACGGGACAGATCACAAGAGACCCAGTACTTC
>TRBV18|TRBJ2-7|-|many
CASSPPGSLSEQYF
TGTGCCAGCTCCCCCCCCGGTAGCCTGAGCGAGCAGTACTTC
>TRBV5-6|TRBJ2-7|TRBD2|many
CASSLGVPGLEYEQYF
TGTGCCAGCAGCTTGGGCGTGCCGGGACTAGAATACGAGCAGTACTTC
>TRBV15|TRBJ2-1|TRBD2|many
CATSTQRGGLNEQFF
TGTGCTACCAGCACCCAGCGGGGGGGCCTCAATGAGCAGTTCTTC
>TRBV11-2|TRBJ2-3|-|many
CASSLGSGSTDTQYF
TGTGCCAGCAGCTTAGGCTCGGGATCCACAGATACGCAGTATTTT